The present T cell receptor beta chain was sequenced within a study of Tregs in tolerant kidney transplant recipients. Sequenced by immunoSEQ multiplex PCR; TCRdb stores in-frame clones only, minus some. The sample shows approximately 20,000 clones, over 70% of them seen only once. Recipients received nonmyeloablative bone marrow transplants from related graft donors, with transient mixed chimerism. CD4+CD25+CD127- Tregs, CD4+CD25- non-Tregs, CD4 and CD8 cells were sorted. Germline CDR1 LGHNA, CDR2 YSLEER. The CDR3 loop spans 18 amino acids. Trimming shortened V by 2 bases and J by 2 bases, and 19 bases separated the two germline ends.

Sample: CD8+ T cells from blood (PBMCs), taken 6 months after the transplant. This TCR came from a human patient who received a combined kidney and bone marrow transplant. A subset of T cells may come from the graft donor. The chain carries TRBV4-3 and TRBJ2-1, with D maybe TRBD2 (7 bases). In nucleotides, the CDR3 is TGCGCCAGCAGCCAACCCCGAAGGGGGGGGCGGACCTACAATGAGCAGTTCTTC. This sequence encodes CASSQPRRGGRTYNEQFF.